These 16 T cell receptor beta chains came from one sample sequenced in a study of vaccination effects on CD4 cells after COVID-19. The ViraFEST assay expanded antigen-specific CD4+ T cells with viral peptide pools before sequencing. With roughly 9 days of culture completed, CD4+ T cells were isolated. Vaccinated participants had no history of SARS-CoV-2 infection and tested negative for nucleocapsid antibodies. No antigen is known for these receptors. Repertoires were generated with immunoSEQ multiplex PCR, while TCRdb's copy carries only in-frame clones and drops some. The sample has fewer than 65,000 clones; about 80% are singletons. The source material was CD4+ T cells from PBMCs cultured with HCoV-OC43 spike peptides, sampled before COVID-19 vaccination. Subset defined: HCoV-OC43 spike overlapping peptide pool stimulation. Receptor source: a human donor who received a COVID-19 vaccine.

The chain joins TRBV5-1 to TRBJ2-3, with 7 bases fitting TRBD2. V was pared by 5 bases and J by 2 bases, with 20 bases of the junction left unmatched. CDR1 SGHRS and CDR2 YFSETQ come from the germline V gene. The CDR3 loop spans 19 amino acids. The CDR3 spells CASSPRTSVYLTNTDTQYF. The DNA for the CDR3 is TGCGCCAGCAGTCCTAGAACTAGCGTCTACCTCACCAACACAGATACGCAGTATTTT. Supplemented by reference TRBV5-1 and TRBJ2-3, the full variable domain reads KAGVTQTPRYLIKTRGQQVTLSCSPISGHRSVSWYQQTPGQGLQFLFEYFSETQRNKGNFPGRFSGRQFSNSRSEMNVSTLELGDSALYLCASSPRTSVYLTNTDTQYFGPGTRLTVL.

This chain joins TRBV7-2 and TRBJ2-2; 7 positions agree with TRBD1. Losses at the gene ends were 2 bases for V and 4 bases for J; bases not matched to a gene: 4. The germline V gene encodes CDR1 SGHTA and CDR2 FQGNSA. This CDR3 region has 15 residues. For the CDR3, the DNA is TGTGCCAGCAGCTTAATGGGACAGACCACCGGGGAGCTGTTTTTT. Translated, it gives CASSLMGQTTGELFF.

The chain employs TRBV7-9 and TRBJ1-5; D remains unclear. V was pared by 0 bases and J by 6 bases, with 3 bases between. Germline CDR1 and CDR2: SEHNR and FQNEAQ (reference sequence). CDR3 length: 12 amino acids. The CDR3 nucleotides read TGTGCCAGCAGCTTAGCCGGTCAGCCCCAGCATTTT. Protein sequence: CASSLAGQPQHF. The whole variable domain, filled in from reference TRBV7-9 and TRBJ1-5, reads DTGVSQNPRHKITKRGQNVTFRCDPISEHNRLYWYRQTLGQGPEFLTYFQNEAQLEKSRLLSDRFSAERPKGSFSTLEIQRTEQGDSAMYLCASSLAGQPQHFGDGTRLSIL.

The V and J genes are TRBV30 and TRBJ2-5; a possible D gene is TRBD2 (5 bases). This CDR3 is 13 amino acids long. Germline V gene lookup returns CDR1 GTSNPN and CDR2 SVGIG (reference sequence). The V end lost 0 bases, the J end lost 5 bases, and 10 bases lay between the germline ends. The CDR3 reads CAWSVVRRETQYF. The DNA for the CDR3 is TGTGCCTGGAGTGTAGTCAGGAGGGAGACCCAGTACTTC.

This chain links TRBV6-5 with TRBJ1-3; no definite D call. V was pared by 0 bases and J by 1 base, with 10 bases between. The CDR3 sequence is 16 residues long. CDR1 and CDR2 (germline): MNHEY, SVGAGI. CDR3 nucleotide sequence: TGTGCCAGCAGTTACTCTCCGCCGCCATCTGGAAACACCATATATTTT. It codes for CASSYSPPPSGNTIYF.

This clone came up a few times. The chain uses TRBV24-1 and TRBJ1-2; 8 nucleotides align to TRBD1. CDR1 is KGHDR, CDR2 SFDVKD, per germline. CDR3 length: 13 amino acids. V dropped 7 bases and J dropped 5; count of bases not matched to a gene: 5. CDR3 residues: CATSAGQGYGYTF. The CDR3 DNA reads TGTGCCACCAGCGCCGGACAGGGTTATGGCTACACCTTC.

The gene calls are TRBV6-1 and TRBJ1-2; D gene unclear. The CDR3 is made up of 14 amino acids. With 2 bases removed from V and 0 bases from J, the gap between germline ends came to 7 bases. Germline V gene data show CDR1 as MNHNS and CDR2 as SASEGT. CDR3 sequence: CASSETRTNYGYTF. CDR3 sequence (DNA): TGTGCCAGCAGTGAAACCCGGACTAACTATGGCTACACCTTC.

This chain connects TRBV19 to TRBJ2-2; D may be TRBD1 (6 bases). V shed 1 base and J shed 2 bases, with 11 bases lying between them. The V gene's germline CDR1 is LNHDA and CDR2 SQIVND (reference sequence). This CDR3 spans 16 amino acids. The CDR3 region is CASSIAQGHNTGELFF. The CDR3 DNA is TGTGCCAGTAGTATAGCCCAGGGACACAACACCGGGGAGCTGTTTTTT.

The chain joins TRBV28 to TRBJ1-2, with 9 bases aligning to TRBD1. The CDR3 is 15 amino acids. Germline V gives CDR1 MDHEN, CDR2 SYDVKM. V dropped 6 bases and J dropped 3; count of bases not matched to a gene: 8. CDR3 sequence reads: CASRHRTGADYGYTF. DNA of the CDR3: TGTGCCAGCAGGCACCGGACAGGGGCGGACTATGGCTACACCTTC.

CDR3 protein: CASSRLAGGSYNEQFF. In DNA, the CDR3 is TGTGCCAGCAGCCGACTAGCGGGGGGGAGTTACAATGAGCAGTTCTTC. The rearrangement links TRBV2 to TRBJ2-1; 14 nucleotides align to TRBD2. The CDR3 extends over 16 amino acids. After removal of 6 bases from V and 4 bases from J, the junction contained 5 bases not matched to a gene. The germline V gene encodes CDR1 SNHLY and CDR2 FYNNEI.

The chain is built from TRBV2 and TRBJ1-4; D remains ambiguous. Germline V CDR1 and CDR2: SNHLY, FYNNEI. Trimming took off 6 bases at V and 3 bases at J, with 11 bases between the two ends. This CDR3 is 14 amino acids long. As DNA, the CDR3 is TGTGCCAGCAGGGCGCACGGGGCTAATGAAAAACTGTTTTTT. It codes for CASRAHGANEKLFF.

The J gene is TRBJ2-3, the V gene TRBV7-8; TRBD2 agrees at 14 bases. The junction had 12 bases not matched to a gene; V was cut back by 6 bases and J by 7 bases. The germline V gene has CDR1 SGHVS and CDR2 FQNEAQ. This CDR3 has 17 residues. The CDR3 coding sequence is TGTGCCAGCAGTCAACGGACTAGCGGGGGGTTGGCAAATACGCAGTATTTT. Its protein is CASSQRTSGGLANTQYF.

The rearrangement joins TRBV7-3 to TRBJ2-5; D unclear. The CDR3 runs 11 residues. V was clipped by 5 bases and J by 4 bases, with 5 bases between them. Germline V gives CDR1 SGHTA, CDR2 FQGTGA. The CDR3 region has the DNA TGTGCCAGCAGCAAGGGAGAGACCCAGTACTTC. This translates into CASSKGETQYF.

The V gene is TRBV10-2, the J gene TRBJ1-2; TRBD1 is a possible D gene (5 bases). With 5 bases removed from V and 5 bases from J, the gap between germline ends came to 12 bases. From germline, CDR1 is WSHSY and CDR2 SAAADI. The CDR3 has 13 amino acids. The CDR3 DNA sequence: TGCGCCAGCAGTACGGGGCTTTATTATGGCTACACCTTC. It translates to CASSTGLYYGYTF.

The CDR3 protein is CASSPTQGASGGYTF. In DNA form, the CDR3 reads TGTGCCAGCTCACCCACACAGGGGGCGTCTGGAGGCTACACCTTC. The chain has TRBV18 and TRBJ1-2; the match to TRBD1 covers 9 bases. The V segment lost 3 bases and the J segment 8 bases; nucleotides outside the gene matches: 10. The CDR3 sequence is 15 residues long. Germline lookup yields CDR1 KGHSH and CDR2 LQKENI. Drawing the rest from reference TRBV18 and TRBJ1-2, the complete variable domain is NAGVMQNPRHLVRRRGQEARLRCSPMKGHSHVYWYRQLPEEGLKFMVYLQKENIIDESGMPKERFSAEFPKEGPSILRIQQVVRGDSAAYFCASSPTQGASGGYTFGSGTRLTVV.

CDR3 nucleotides: TGTGCCAGCACACGACAGGGCGGCAATCAGCCCCAGCATTTT. The encoded protein is CASTRQGGNQPQHF. V gene TRBV6-5 combines with J gene TRBJ1-5, with 7 bases matching TRBD1. Germline CDR1 and CDR2: MNHEY and SVGAGI. The CDR3 is 14 residues long. V shed 7 bases and J 2 bases; nucleotides not matched to a gene: 5.